This is a list of T cell receptor beta chains from one sample in a study of blood T cells in healthy people across ages. TCRdb reprocessed the 5' RACE reads with MiXCR, giving one entry per CDR3 protein. The table has roughly 1.4 million distinct CDR3 sequences, roughly 64% seen once; the top ten hold about 6.3%. Sequenced material: blood. Source of these receptors: a man between 18 and 35 years old in good health. Each CDR3 is given without its conserved first and last residue. The D gene is left open where the match is weak.

D gene | V gene | CDR3 protein
- | TRBV20-1 | SASPTSYEQY
TRBD1 | TRBV6-5 | ASSTGANQPQH
- | TRBV5-1 | ASSPIGASTDTQY
TRBD1 | TRBV4-3 | ASSQDTGGRETQY
- | TRBV29-1 | SVEDRRVSSYNEQY
TRBD1 | TRBV29-1 | SVGTGGSYEQY
- | TRBV19 | ASSMAWSNEQF
- | TRBV28 | ASSSTGTAKNIQY
- | TRBV6-1 | ASDESYEQY
- | TRBV7-9 | ASSLGHPGEQY
TRBD2 | TRBV4-3 | ASSQDNGGGPLSTDTQY
- | TRBV27 | ASSLWQSLTYEQY
- | TRBV20-1 | SIWGKEGWYGNEKLF
- | TRBV7-9 | ASSATVTEKLF
- | TRBV4-1 | ASSQEGVGRTYEQY
TRBD2 | TRBV12-3/TRBV12-4 | ASSNNPGLAETQY
- | TRBV27 | ASSLSVLYNEQF
TRBD2 | TRBV7-2 | ASSLGRGALYEQY
- | TRBV4-1 | ASSQEPFSYGYT